A selection of T cell receptor beta chains follows, all from one sample in a study of cytomegalovirus exposure and HLA in healthy donors. Libraries were prepared by immunoSEQ multiplex PCR; TCRdb keeps only in-frame clonotypes and omits some of them. The sample comprises about 220,000 clones, 80% to 85% of which are singletons, and more than 0.6% rests with the top ten. The specimen sequenced was PBMCs. The receptors were sampled from a boy aged 2-9 years in good health and CMV-seronegative. Each CDR3 is given with its conserved first and last residue. The D gene is left open where the match is weak. Rows may omit the clone size; those that give it use once, few, many or a size class.

D gene	V gene	J gene	clone size	CDR3 protein	CDR3 DNA
TRBD2	TRBV10-3	TRBJ2-7	few	CAISRDYDNSYEQYF	TGTGCCATCAGTAGGGACTATGATAACTCCTACGAGCAGTACTTC
.	TRBV7-9	TRBJ1-1	.	CASSPPYRSEAFF	TGTGCCAGCAGCCCGCCTTACAGGAGTGAAGCTTTCTTT
TRBD1	TRBV5-5	TRBJ1-1	.	CASSLRDRPNTEAFF	TGTGCCAGCAGCCTCCGGGACAGGCCGAACACTGAAGCTTTCTTT
TRBD1	TRBV5-1	TRBJ1-4	.	CASSQGVTNEKLFF	TGCGCCAGCAGTCAGGGGGTAACTAATGAAAAACTGTTTTTT
.	TRBV6-1	TRBJ2-4	once	CASSELGPGWGVEYF	TGTGCCAGCAGTGAATTGGGCCCGGGTTGGGGAGTGGAGTACTTC
.	TRBV6-6	TRBJ1-3	once	CASSYRGEGTGNTIYF	TGTGCCAGCAGTTACCGCGGGGAAGGAACTGGAAACACCATATATTTT
.	TRBV27	TRBJ1-2	.	CASSLSAARSYGYTF	TGTGCCAGCAGTTTATCGGCCGCCAGGTCCTATGGCTACACCTTC
.	TRBV27	TRBJ1-1	few	CASSQTSSSNTEAFF	TGTGCCAGCAGTCAAACATCATCTTCCAACACTGAAGCTTTCTTT
TRBD1	TRBV15	TRBJ2-1	.	CATSRRDRDEQFF	TGTGCCACCAGCAGAAGGGACAGGGATGAGCAGTTCTTC
TRBD1	TRBV5-6	TRBJ1-2	.	CASSLGQGDGYTF	TGTGCCAGCAGCTTGGGACAGGGTGATGGCTACACCTTC
TRBD2	TRBV7-9	TRBJ2-1	.	CASSLGGLANEQFF	TGTGCCAGCAGCTTAGGAGGACTAGCTAATGAGCAGTTCTTC
.	TRBV19	TRBJ1-5	once	CASSISYSNQPQHF	TGTGCCAGTAGTATAAGCTATAGCAATCAGCCCCAGCATTTT
.	TRBV19	TRBJ2-5	.	CASSSLGRETQYF	TGTGCCAGTAGTTCACTGGGCCGCGAGACCCAGTACTTC
.	TRBV25-1	TRBJ2-2	.	CASSELGVAGELFF	TGTGCCAGCAGTGAATTAGGGGTTGCCGGGGAGCTGTTTTTT
.	TRBV6-5	TRBJ2-3	.	CASSYSASGTDTQYF	TGTGCCAGCAGTTACTCGGCTAGCGGCACAGATACGCAGTATTTT
TRBD1	TRBV7-3	TRBJ2-7	.	CASSLNGNRGYEQYF	TGTGCCAGCAGCTTAAATGGGAACAGGGGATACGAGCAGTACTTC
.	TRBV19	TRBJ2-5	.	CASSRRGPLLETQYF	TGTGCCAGTAGCCGGCGGGGGCCTCTCTTGGAGACCCAGTACTTC
.	TRBV30	TRBJ1-2	few	CAWSGGGYGYTF	TGTGCCTGGAGTGGGGGGGGCTATGGCTACACCTTC
TRBD1	TRBV6-5	TRBJ2-1	.	CASSSGTGDYNEQFF	TGTGCCAGCAGCTCCGGGACAGGGGACTACAATGAGCAGTTCTTC
TRBD2	TRBV7-9	TRBJ2-2	.	CASTGTSGSKNTGELFF	TGTGCCAGCACCGGGACTAGCGGGAGTAAGAACACCGGGGAGCTGTTTTTT
.	TRBV6-1	TRBJ1-5	.	CASRVGQSNQPQHF	TGTGCCAGCAGAGTCGGACAGAGCAATCAGCCCCAGCATTTT
.	TRBV19	TRBJ1-1	once	CASSIGPTGTEAFF	TGTGCCAGTAGTATAGGGCCGACAGGCACTGAAGCTTTCTTT
.	TRBV6-5	TRBJ2-2	.	CASSYGGSAGELFF	TGTGCCAGCAGTTACGGGGGGTCCGCCGGGGAGCTGTTTTTT
.	TRBV2	TRBJ2-1	.	CASTASGSRNEQFF	TGTGCCAGCACCGCGAGTGGGAGTAGAAATGAGCAGTTCTTC
TRBD1	TRBV4-1	TRBJ1-1	.	CASSHTLRGAATEAFF	TGCGCCAGCAGCCACACCCTCAGGGGGGCGGCCACTGAAGCTTTCTTT
.	TRBV6-1	TRBJ1-2	.	CASLSYGYTF	TGTGCCAGCCTTTCCTATGGCTACACCTTC
TRBD1	TRBV27	TRBJ2-7	.	CASSPTGIEQYF	TGTGCCAGCAGTCCGACAGGGATCGAGCAGTACTTC
.	TRBV6-1	TRBJ1-1	.	CASSNGGEGLTEAFF	TGTGCCAGCAGTAATGGGGGGGAGGGTCTCACTGAAGCTTTCTTT
.	TRBV7-9	TRBJ1-5	.	CASSLVAGGDQPQHF	TGTGCCAGCAGCCTAGTTGCGGGGGGCGATCAGCCCCAGCATTTT
.	TRBV5-1	TRBJ2-5	.	CASGGEGQETQYF	TGCGCCAGCGGAGGCGAGGGCCAAGAGACCCAGTACTTC
TRBD2	TRBV7-2	TRBJ2-7	.	CASSLGLAGHGYEQYF	TGTGCCAGCAGCTTGGGGCTAGCGGGCCACGGCTACGAGCAGTACTTC
TRBD2	TRBV5-1	TRBJ2-5	.	CASILSGGSGETQYF	TGCGCCAGCATTCTTAGCGGCGGGAGCGGAGAGACCCAGTACTTC
TRBD2	TRBV4-2	TRBJ2-1	.	CASSQLTSGGIDEQFF	TGTGCCAGCAGCCAATTGACTAGCGGGGGGATCGATGAGCAGTTCTTC
.	TRBV7-2	TRBJ1-2	.	CASSRRTENYGYTF	TGTGCCAGCAGCAGGAGGACGGAAAACTATGGCTACACCTTC
.	TRBV13	TRBJ2-5	.	CASSLMGNAQGRDQETQYF	TGTGCCAGCAGCCTGATGGGAAACGCACAGGGTAGGGACCAAGAGACCCAGTACTTC
.	TRBV30	TRBJ2-1	.	CATGARGNEQFF	TGTGCCACTGGAGCCCGTGGGAATGAGCAGTTCTTC
.	TRBV7-9	TRBJ2-1	.	CASGRTSYNEQFF	TGTGCCAGCGGACGGACTTCCTACAATGAGCAGTTCTTC
.	TRBV6-5	TRBJ1-5	.	CASSYSSRGPGQPQHF	TGTGCCAGCAGTTACTCGAGTCGAGGGCCAGGACAGCCCCAGCATTTT
TRBD2	TRBV4-1	TRBJ2-4	.	CASSDFRGGREAQNIQYF	TGCGCCAGCAGCGACTTTAGGGGGGGGCGGGAGGCTCAAAACATTCAGTACTTC
TRBD2	TRBV6-1	TRBJ2-7	few	CASSPGLDYEQYF	TGTGCCAGCAGTCCGGGACTAGATTACGAGCAGTACTTC
TRBD1	TRBV9	TRBJ1-2	.	CASSEDRGLCGYTF	TGTGCCAGCAGCGAGGACAGGGGGCTTTGTGGCTACACCTTC
.	TRBV9	TRBJ1-6	.	CASSERTADYSPLHF	TGTGCCAGCAGCGAGAGGACAGCTGATTATTCACCCCTCCACTTT
TRBD2	TRBV7-9	TRBJ2-1	.	CASSLSGKSSYNEQFF	TGTGCCAGCAGCTTGAGCGGGAAGAGCTCCTACAATGAGCAGTTCTTC
TRBD1	TRBV7-8	TRBJ2-2	few	CASRWDRANTGELFF	TGTGCCAGCAGGTGGGACAGGGCGAACACCGGGGAGCTGTTTTTT
TRBD2	TRBV5-1	TRBJ2-1	.	CASSLEGSGVYNEQFF	TGCGCCAGCAGCTTGGAGGGTAGCGGGGTCTACAATGAGCAGTTCTTC
.	TRBV6-5	TRBJ1-2	once	CASSYVRGNYGYTF	TGTGCCAGCAGTTACGTTCGGGGTAACTATGGCTACACCTTC
.	TRBV7-9	TRBJ2-1	.	CASSFPEEGYSEQFF	TGTGCCAGCAGCTTCCCAGAGGAGGGTTACTCTGAGCAGTTCTTC
.	TRBV9	TRBJ2-3	once	CASSPHARGPTDTQYF	TGTGCCAGCAGCCCCCACGCTAGAGGCCCCACAGATACGCAGTATTTT
.	TRBV6-5	TRBJ2-1	.	CASSGGISYYNEQFF	TGTGCCAGCAGTGGAGGGATCAGCTACTACAATGAGCAGTTCTTC
TRBD1	TRBV7-2	TRBJ1-6	.	CASSLVGTGGSPLHF	TGTGCCAGCAGCTTAGTTGGGACAGGGGGTTCACCCCTCCACTTT
.	TRBV7-9	TRBJ2-3	.	CASSSQGSTDTQYF	TGTGCCAGCAGCTCCCAGGGATCCACGGATACGCAGTATTTT
.	TRBV30	TRBJ2-1	.	CAWIRPHGGEQFF	TGTGCCTGGATACGTCCCCACGGGGGTGAGCAGTTCTTC